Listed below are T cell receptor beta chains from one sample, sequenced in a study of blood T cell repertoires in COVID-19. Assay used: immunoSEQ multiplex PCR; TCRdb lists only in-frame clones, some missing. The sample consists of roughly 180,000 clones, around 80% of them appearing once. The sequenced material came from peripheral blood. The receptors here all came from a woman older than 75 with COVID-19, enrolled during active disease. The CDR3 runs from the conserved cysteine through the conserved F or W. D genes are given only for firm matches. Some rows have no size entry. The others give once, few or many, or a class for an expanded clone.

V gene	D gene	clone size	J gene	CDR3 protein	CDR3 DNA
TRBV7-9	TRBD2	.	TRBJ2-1	CASSPPRGSINHNEQFF	TGTGCCAGCAGCCCGCCGCGCGGGAGTATCAACCACAATGAGCAGTTCTTC
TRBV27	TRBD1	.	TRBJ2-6	CASSDIFHRGAGANVLTF	TGTGCCAGCAGCGACATATTTCACAGGGGGGCTGGGGCCAACGTCCTGACTTTC
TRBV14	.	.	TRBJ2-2	CASSQPTGRGRTGELFF	TGTGCCAGCAGCCAACCTACCGGGAGGGGGCGAACCGGGGAGCTGTTTTTT
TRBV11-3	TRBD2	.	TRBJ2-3	CASSSAGGPADTQYF	TGTGCCAGCAGCTCAGCGGGGGGGCCAGCAGATACGCAGTATTTT
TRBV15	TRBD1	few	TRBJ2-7	CATSRATGEKQYF	TGTGCCACCAGCAGAGCGACAGGGGAAAAGCAGTACTTC
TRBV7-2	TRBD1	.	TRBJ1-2	CASSLNGRAVTGAARTF	TGTGCCAGCAGCTTAAATGGGAGGGCCGTGACAGGGGCCGCTAGGACCTTC
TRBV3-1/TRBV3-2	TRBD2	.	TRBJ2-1	CASRESGRDNEQFF	TGTGCCAGCAGAGAAAGCGGGAGGGACAATGAGCAGTTCTTC
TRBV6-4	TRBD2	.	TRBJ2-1	CASRNLGGEQFF	TGTGCCAGCAGAAATCTGGGGGGGGAGCAGTTCTTC
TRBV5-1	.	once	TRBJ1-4	CASSLVGDATNEKLFF	TGCGCCAGCAGCTTGGTCGGGGATGCAACTAATGAAAAACTGTTTTTT
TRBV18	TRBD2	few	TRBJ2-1	CASSPYTSGDSYNEQFF	TGTGCCAGCTCACCATACACTAGCGGGGACAGCTACAATGAGCAGTTCTTC